This TCR beta chain was sequenced for a study of T cells after yellow fever vaccination. General study findings and limits: Of the clonotypes, a small share occurred in both CD4 and CD8 compartments.

The CDR3 has 15 amino acids. CDR1 and CDR2 (germline): SGHTA, FQGTGA. The V segment lost 5 bases and the J segment 7 bases; nucleotides outside the gene matches: 9. Concerning this clonotype itself: The antigen remains unidentified.

UMIs were added to TCR cDNA along with a universal primer site when it was made by 5'RACE template switching. TCRdb passed the 5' RACE reads through MiXCR, listing each CDR3 protein once. Of more than 250,000 distinct CDR3 sequences in the sample, around 7.3% were seen once. Here the sequenced sample was PBMCs, taken 45 days after the first yellow fever vaccination. This sequence originates from a man aged 18 to 30 who received the YFV17D yellow fever vaccine. The chain joins TRBV7-3 to TRBJ2-1; TRBD2 aligns across 9 bases. CDR3 in DNA: TGTGCCAGCAGCCAACAGACTAGCGGAGGAAATGAGCAGTTCTTC. It codes for CASSQQTSGGNEQFF.